The 30 T cell receptor beta chains reported below all come from one sample, sequenced in a study of blood T cells in healthy people across ages. A J-beta primer mix and a sample-barcoded 5' primer were used in a second PCR of roughly 6 to 12 cycles. TCRdb re-called the 5' RACE reads with MiXCR, one entry per CDR3 protein. Of hundreds of thousands of distinct CDR3 sequences listed, about 28% are singletons. The material sequenced was blood. The receptors shown here come from a woman older than 75 in good health.

Comment on this clonotype: At one end the junction does not follow the germline gene, possibly because of a read error. The chain is built from TRBV20-1 and TRBJ2-3, with D perhaps TRBD2 (5 bases). The CDR3 sequence is 11 residues long. Germline values: CDR1 DFQATT, CDR2 SNEGSKA (reference sequence). The CDR3, as DNA: TGCAGTGCTAGACTCGGGGATACGCGGTATTTT. Encoded protein: CSARLGDTRYF.

Points on this clonotype: With a much larger clone just one base away, this may be a read error. The chain has TRBV7-9 and TRBJ1-2; 11 bases agree with TRBD1. This CDR3 is 14 amino acids long. In germline, CDR1 is SEHNR, CDR2 FQNEAQ (reference sequence). V shed 7 bases and J 6 bases; nucleotides not matched to a gene: 7. CDR3 in amino acids: CASNSSGQGDGYTF. The CDR3 DNA follows: TGTGCCAGCAACTCATCGGGACAGGGGGATGGCTACACCTTC.

This clonotype was counted only a few times. The V and J genes are TRBV12-3 or TRBV12-4 and TRBJ1-6; D not certain. The CDR3 spans 12 residues. Trimming stripped 6 bases from V and 9 bases from J, with 9 bases between. The CDR3 protein is CASRREISPLHF. The CDR3 nucleotides are TGTGCCAGCAGGCGCGAAATTTCACCCCTCCACTTT.

There are a few counts of this clonotype. The chain is built from TRBV6-2 or TRBV6-3 and TRBJ1-4; TRBD1 is a possible D gene (6 bases). The CDR3 has 16 amino acids. Germline values: CDR1 MNHEY, CDR2 SVGEGT. V lost 6 bases, J lost 0 bases, and 14 bases lay in between. The CDR3 sequence: CASSDGTPATNEKLFF. The CDR3 DNA reads as TGTGCCAGCAGCGACGGGACACCCGCAACTAATGAAAAACTGTTTTTT.

The chain employs TRBV20-1 and TRBJ2-7; tentatively, D is TRBD1 (6 bases). The germline CDR1 and CDR2 sequences are DFQATT and SNEGSKA (reference sequence). This CDR3 is 12 amino acids long. V lost 4 bases, J lost 6 bases, and 13 bases lay in between. CDR3 DNA: TGCAGTGCTAATGGACAGACCTGCGAGCAGTACTTC. This sequence encodes CSANGQTCEQYF.

This clonotype occurred a few times. V gene TRBV30 combines with J gene TRBJ2-5; D may be TRBD1 (6 bases). The length of the CDR3 is 19 residues. Germline CDR1 GTSNPN, CDR2 SVGIG (reference sequence). V was trimmed by 0 bases and J by 3 bases, leaving 26 bases between them. The CDR3 sequence: CAWSVLQQGRRLGEETQYF. CDR3 bases: TGTGCCTGGAGTGTACTCCAACAGGGTCGGAGACTTGGAGAAGAGACCCAGTACTTC.

This clonotype has a count of ten or more. The chain couples TRBV6-6 to TRBJ1-6, with a tentative D call TRBD1 (5 bases). CDR3 length equals 14 residues. Trimming removed 2 bases at V and 9 bases at J, with 11 bases between. The germline CDR1 and CDR2 sequences are MNHNY and SVGAGI (reference sequence). Here the CDR3 reads CASSYAAGSSPLHF. CDR3 bases: TGTGCCAGCAGTTACGCGGCAGGGAGTTCACCCCTCCACTTT.

As concerns this clonotype: It may be a read error: a sequence one base away is much more abundant. The J gene is TRBJ2-1, the V gene TRBV6-1; D might be TRBD2 (5 bases). The J call may be in error: the DNA end matches TRBJ2-7 better. This CDR3 spans 15 amino acids. CDR1 is MNHNS, CDR2 SASEGT, per germline. This chain's CDR3 is CASSQLRTPNNEQYF. CDR3 DNA sequence: TGTGCCAGCTCCCAGCTAAGGACTCCCAACAATGAGCAGTACTTC.

The rearrangement joins TRBV15 to TRBJ1-2, with 9 bases lining up with TRBD1. Germline V gene lookup returns CDR1 LNHNV and CDR2 YYDKDF (reference sequence). With 1 base clipped from V and 8 bases from J, the junction kept 20 bases outside the gene matches. There are 19 residues in the CDR3. CDR3 residues: CATSRGDPGPKQGAGGYTF. CDR3 in DNA: TGTGCCACCAGCAGAGGTGACCCGGGGCCTAAACAGGGGGCTGGCGGCTACACCTTC.

This clonotype has only a few counts. The V call is TRBV6-1, the J call TRBJ2-3; TRBD2 matches 14 bases. The CDR3 length is 18 residues. The V gene's germline CDR1 is MNHNS and CDR2 SASEGT. J lost 1 base, V lost 6 bases, and 9 bases had no gene match. The CDR3 loop reads CASRKGGLAGGRTDTQYF. The CDR3 coding sequence is TGTGCCAGCAGGAAGGGAGGACTAGCGGGGGGACGCACAGATACGCAGTATTTT.

Ten or more counts support this clonotype. The chain uses TRBV20-1 and TRBJ2-3; a possible D gene is TRBD2 (6 bases). Germline loops: CDR1 DFQATT, CDR2 SNEGSKA (reference sequence). The CDR3 is 14 residues long. V was pared by 4 bases and J by 0 bases, with 11 bases between. The CDR3 DNA is TGCAGTGCTAATCCGGGACTGAGCACAGATACGCAGTATTTT. Amino acids: CSANPGLSTDTQYF.

In this sample, this clonotype turned up a few times. With a much larger clone just one base away, this may be a read error. The CDR3 protein is CSARRTGANCGYTF. The CDR3 nucleotides read TGCAGTGCTAGAAGGACAGGGGCGAACTGTGGCTACACCTTC. J is TRBJ1-2 and V is TRBV20-1, with 9 bases identical to TRBD1. This CDR3 contains 14 residues. Germline V CDR1 and CDR2: DFQATT, SNEGSKA (reference sequence).

This clonotype was detected many times. The chain employs TRBV27 and TRBJ2-3, with D possibly being TRBD2 (6 bases). Germline V gene data show CDR1 as MNHEY and CDR2 as SMNVEV (reference sequence). This CDR3 contains 17 residues. The germline V and J ends were trimmed by 8 bases and 2 bases, with 23 bases remaining between them. In DNA, the CDR3 is TGTGCCAGCGGCAATCAGGGACTTTTCTTGGCCACAGATACGCAGTATTTT. It codes for CASGNQGLFLATDTQYF.

A word on this clonotype: The junction does not match germline at one end; this may be a read error. The V gene is TRBV5-1, the J gene TRBJ2-3; D may be TRBD1 (6 bases). This CDR3 region has 15 residues. Germline V gene lookup returns CDR1 SGHRS and CDR2 YFSETQ. The CDR3 DNA reads TGTGCCAGCAACCTCCGACAGGATAGCGCAGATACGCAGTATTTT. It codes for CASNLRQDSADTQYF.

This clonotype was observed a few times. The V gene is TRBV20-1, the J gene TRBJ1-4; D gene uncertain. Germline V gives CDR1 DFQATT, CDR2 SNEGSKA (reference sequence). Deletions cut 2 bases from V and 8 bases from J, with 9 bases between. CDR3 length: 12 amino acids. CDR3 amino acids: CSARFPGEKLFF. Written as DNA, the CDR3 is TGCAGTGCTAGATTCCCGGGCGAAAAACTGTTTTTT.

There are a few counts of this clonotype. V and J are TRBV3-1 and TRBJ2-3; 7 nucleotides align to TRBD2. The CDR3 runs 13 residues. The trim removed 9 bases at V and 3 bases at J, leaving 6 bases unmatched. Germline-derived CDR1 and CDR2 are LGHDT and YNNKEL (reference sequence). The chain's CDR3 is CASRDGGTDTQYF. The CDR3 nucleotides read TGTGCCAGTCGGGACGGGGGGACAGATACGCAGTATTTT.

This clonotype showed up just a few times. Possible read error: a much larger clone is one base away. This sequence joins TRBV20-1 and TRBJ2-5; 13 bases are shared with TRBD2. Germline V CDR1 and CDR2: DFQATT, SNEGSKA (reference sequence). The junction had 16 bases not matched to a gene; V was cut back by 4 bases and J by 11 bases. The CDR3 length is 16 residues. The CDR3 sequence: CSATNSRTSGGDEQYF. Here the CDR3 DNA reads TGCAGTGCTACCAACTCTAGGACTAGCGGGGGCGATGAGCAGTACTTC.

As regards this clonotype: At one boundary the junction diverges from the germline segment, which might be a read error. The CDR3 region is CARSWDSGKETQYF. The CDR3 DNA reads as TGTGCCCGCAGTTGGGACAGTGGGAAAGAGACCCAGTACTTC. This chain connects TRBV12-3 or TRBV12-4 to TRBJ2-5, with TRBD1 matching 7 bases. There are 14 residues in the CDR3.

Ten or more counts support this clonotype. The rearrangement joins TRBV6-5 to TRBJ2-7; 11 nucleotides line up with TRBD2. In germline, CDR1 is MNHEY, CDR2 SVGAGI. The junction had 5 bases not matched to a gene; V was cut back by 6 bases and J by 1 base. The length of the CDR3 is 15 residues. Here the CDR3 reads CASRDRLAGSYEQYF. As DNA, the CDR3 is TGTGCCAGCAGAGACCGACTAGCGGGGTCCTACGAGCAGTACTTC.

Ten or more counts support this clonotype. This rearrangement joins TRBV7-2 to TRBJ1-5, with no clear D. Trimming removed 2 bases from V and 4 bases from J, with 9 bases in between. Germline V gene data show CDR1 as SGHTA and CDR2 as FQGNSA. This CDR3 comprises 14 residues. The CDR3 coding sequence is TGTGCCAGCAGCTTACCGAACAGTAATCAGCCCCAGCATTTT. As protein: CASSLPNSNQPQHF.

This clonotype was counted a few times. J is TRBJ2-1 and V is TRBV3-1; 10 bases align to TRBD1. The germline CDR1 and CDR2 sequences are LGHDT and YNNKEL (reference sequence). The CDR3 runs to 15 residues. The junction had 1 base not matched to a gene; V was cut back by 0 bases and J by 5 bases. The CDR3 nucleotides are TGTGCCAGCAGCCAAGAAGGGACAGGGGACAATGAGCAGTTCTTC. Protein: CASSQEGTGDNEQFF.

The chain links TRBV5-6 to TRBJ1-1; D is ambiguous. The CDR3 is 14 amino acids. Trimming removed 0 bases from V and 4 bases from J, with 10 bases in between. The germline V gene encodes CDR1 SGHDT and CDR2 YYEEEE. CDR3 sequence (DNA): TGTGCCAGCAGCTTGGCCACATGGGGCACTGAAGCTTTCTTT. Amino acid sequence: CASSLATWGTEAFF.

This clonotype was observed many times. The rearrangement links TRBV10-3 to TRBJ1-2; the D gene is possibly TRBD1 (5 bases). V lost 4 bases, J lost 2 bases, and 11 bases lay in between. The germline V gene encodes CDR1 ENHRY and CDR2 SYGVKD. The CDR3 has 14 residues. CDR3 coding DNA: TGTGCCATCAGTGGTTTCGGGGCCAACTATGGCTACACCTTC. Translated: CAISGFGANYGYTF.

The V gene is TRBV18, the J gene TRBJ1-2; TRBD1 agrees at 7 bases. Germline V CDR1 and CDR2: KGHSH, LQKENI. V lost 3 bases and J lost 4; bases outside the gene matches: 8. The CDR3 contains 15 residues. CDR3 in amino acids: CASSPRKGGSYGYTF. DNA of the CDR3: TGTGCCAGCTCACCCCGTAAAGGGGGCAGCTATGGCTACACCTTC.

This clonotype was detected ten times or more. The chain uses TRBV4-3 and TRBJ2-5; either TRBD1 or TRBD2 may supply D (5 bases each). V lost 0 bases to trimming and J lost 5 bases, with 13 bases between them. The CDR3 is made up of 15 amino acids. Germline lookup yields CDR1 LGHNA and CDR2 YSLEER. This chain's CDR3 is CASSQEGRAGETQYF. Written as DNA, the CDR3 is TGCGCCAGCAGCCAAGAGGGCAGGGCGGGTGAGACCCAGTACTTC.

This clonotype showed up just a few times. A read error is possible here, since a much larger clone lies one base away. The chain carries TRBV12-3 or TRBV12-4 and TRBJ2-7; 10 bases line up with TRBD2. J was trimmed by 7 bases and V by 5 bases; bases with no gene match: 14. The length of the CDR3 is 16 residues. CDR3 protein: CASSTASGGAYNEQYF. The CDR3 region has the DNA TGTGCCAGCAGTACCGCAAGCGGGGGGGCCTACAATGAGCAGTACTTC.

J is TRBJ1-6 and V is TRBV2; tentatively, D is TRBD1 (6 bases). Trimming cost V 6 bases and J 9 bases, with 15 bases left between them. Germline V lookup: CDR1 SNHLY, CDR2 FYNNEI. The CDR3 is 14 amino acids. CDR3 sequence (DNA): TGTGCCAGCAGGGCCCGGGACAACACTTCACCCCTCCACTTT. Protein sequence: CASRARDNTSPLHF.

In regard to this clonotype: This may stem from a read error, because a much larger clone lies one nucleotide away. The chain recombines TRBV20-1 with TRBJ2-1; D might be TRBD1 or TRBD2, each matching 5 bases. From germline, CDR1 is DFQATT and CDR2 SNEGSKA (reference sequence). The CDR3 runs 14 residues. V gave up 5 bases and J gave up 4 bases, with 15 bases separating them. DNA for the CDR3: TGCAGTGCTGGCGAGGGGAAGGCATACAATGAGCAGTTCTTC. It encodes CSAGEGKAYNEQFF.

The J gene is TRBJ1-2, the V gene TRBV11-2; 8 bases line up with TRBD1. Germline V gene sequence: CDR1 SGHAT, CDR2 FQNNGV. This CDR3 comprises 14 residues. The junction had 8 bases not matched to a gene; V was cut back by 3 bases and J by 8 bases. The CDR3 protein is CASSLERTGRGYTF. The CDR3 DNA sequence: TGTGCCAGCAGCTTGGAGAGGACAGGGAGAGGCTACACCTTC.

There are a few counts of this clonotype. V usage is TRBV29-1 and J usage is TRBJ2-2, with D tentatively TRBD2 (6 bases). CDR3 length equals 13 residues. Deletions cut 3 bases from V and 5 bases from J, with 10 bases between. Germline CDR1 is SQVTM and CDR2 is ANQGSEA. The CDR3 loop is CSVDRAGTGELFF. The CDR3 region has the DNA TGCAGCGTTGACAGGGCGGGAACCGGGGAGCTGTTTTTT.